This T cell receptor (beta chain) was sequenced for a study of T-cell reconstitution after alpha-beta-depleted transplantation in children. V lost 5 bases and J 3 bases, leaving 13 bases between the germline ends. Germline CDR1 ENHRY, CDR2 SYGVKD. The CDR3 has 14 residues. Broader study findings: In some patients, recipient T cells and intrathymic progenitors surviving conditioning explained high day-60 diversity. The origin of alpha-beta T cells about two months after transplant was reportedly several hundred expanded graft clones. From newly produced T cells came most of the T-cell counts and diversity one year after transplant.

Preparation of the TCRbeta library used unique molecular identifiers. Via MiXCR, TCRdb re-called the PCR reads, giving one row per CDR3 protein. The sample includes around 300,000 distinct CDR3 sequences, over 20% of them seen just once. Worth noting for this clonotype: Antigen: not known.

The specimen comprised PBMCs, mostly from graft donor cells, sampled 180 days after TCRalphabeta/CD19-depleted stem cell transplant. The clonotype comes from a male patient younger than 18 who had a stem cell transplant for acute lymphoblastic leukemia, so the T cells may come from the graft donor. This chain joins TRBV10-3 and TRBJ1-2, with D hard to call. The CDR3 spells CAISHTATDYGYTF. CDR3 DNA: TGTGCCATCAGTCATACTGCTACAGACTATGGCTACACCTTC.